This T cell receptor beta chain was sequenced in a study of cytomegalovirus exposure and HLA in healthy donors. General observations from the study: A few chains tied to CMV proved CMV antigen-specific in vitro. The study flagged 150 to 200 TCR beta chains as cytomegalovirus-associated.

Unmatched junction bases numbered 9, after V lost 5 bases and J lost 5 bases. Per the germline V gene, CDR1 is SEHNR and CDR2 is FQNEAQ (reference sequence). The CDR3 is made up of 16 amino acids. Comments on this clone: What it binds is not known.

Using immunoSEQ multiplex PCR, the repertoire was profiled, and TCRdb retains in-frame clones only, with some absent. Of 120,000 or so clones in the sample, about 84% were seen once. This TCR came from a woman in her 30s in good health and CMV-seronegative. Sequencing was performed on PBMCs. The chain links TRBV7-9 to TRBJ2-1, with TRBD1 matching 10 bases. The CDR3 loop reads CASSAPGTGVDNEQFF. In DNA form, the CDR3 reads TGTGCCAGCAGCGCTCCAGGGACAGGGGTAGACAATGAGCAGTTCTTC.